The source of this TCR beta chain is a study of blood T cell repertoires in COVID-19. Assay: immunoSEQ multiplex PCR; the TCRdb copy retains only in-frame clones and omits some. The sample lists 65,000 or so clones, about nine tenths occurring once. This CDR3 comprises 16 residues. V was cut by 7 bases and J by 0 bases, with 18 bases left in between. The germline gives CDR1 LNHDA, CDR2 SQIVND (reference sequence). The sequencing input was peripheral blood. The chain joins TRBV19 to TRBJ1-1; D is possibly TRBD1 (6 bases). This TCR came from a human donor with acute or convalescent COVID-19. The donor label of this sample is uncertain. CDR3 sequence (DNA): TGTGCCAGTATTCAGGGGCGCGGCCTTATGAACACTGAAGCTTTCTTT. Residues: CASIQGRGLMNTEAFF.